The clone carrying this TCR beta chain was counted a few times. Its antigen is as yet unknown. The data originate from a study of CD8 T cells in ankylosing spondylitis. Quantitative 5'-RACE with molecular barcodes produced the TCR beta libraries. MiXCR, run by TCRdb on the 5' RACE reads, gives a single entry per CDR3 protein. Among about 170,000 distinct CDR3 sequences listed, 18% were seen once. The CDR3 contains 14 residues. Trimming removed 2 bases at V and 6 bases at J, with 14 bases between. General observations from the study: Past studies reported some motif variants in reactive arthritis synovial fluid and blood. Reportedly, significant enrichment of disease-linked clones occurred in matched ankylosing spondylitis synovial fluid. Made up of roughly 8 highly homologous variants, a TCR beta motif appeared characteristic of ankylosing spondylitis blood.

The clonotype comes from a male donor with ankylosing spondylitis or in good health (not recorded which). The source material was blood, either unsorted or a sorted T cell fraction (not recorded which). The V call is TRBV12-3 or TRBV12-4, the J call TRBJ2-7; maybe TRBD2 (5 bases). CDR3 residues: CASSLSAAVVEQYF. DNA of the CDR3: TGTGCCAGCAGTTTATCCGCAGCGGTCGTCGAGCAGTACTTC.